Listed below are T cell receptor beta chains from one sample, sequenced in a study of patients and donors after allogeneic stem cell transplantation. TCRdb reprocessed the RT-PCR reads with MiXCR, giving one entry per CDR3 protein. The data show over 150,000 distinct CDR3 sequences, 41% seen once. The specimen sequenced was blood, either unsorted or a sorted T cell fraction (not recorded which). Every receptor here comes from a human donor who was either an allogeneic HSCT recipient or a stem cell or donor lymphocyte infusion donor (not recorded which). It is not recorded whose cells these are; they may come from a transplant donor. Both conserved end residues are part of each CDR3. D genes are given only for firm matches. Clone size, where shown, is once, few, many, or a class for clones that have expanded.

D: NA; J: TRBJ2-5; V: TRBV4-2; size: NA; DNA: TGTGCCAGCAGCCAAGACGTGACCCAGTACTTC; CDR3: CASSQDVTQYF
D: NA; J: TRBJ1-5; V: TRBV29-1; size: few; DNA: TGCAGCGTTGAGCTTCTACAGCCCCAGCATTTT; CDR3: CSVELLQPQHF
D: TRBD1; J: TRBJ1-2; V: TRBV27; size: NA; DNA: TGTGCCAGCAGTTATACAGGGGGAGGCTACACCTTC; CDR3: CASSYTGGGYTF
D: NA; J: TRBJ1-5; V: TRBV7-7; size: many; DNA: TGTGCTAGGAGGAGGGGATATCAGCCCCAGCATTTT; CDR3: CARRRGYQPQHF
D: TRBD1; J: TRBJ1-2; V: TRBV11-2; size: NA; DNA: TGTGCCAGCAGCCAACCGGGACAGGGGCGGGAGGGCTACACCTTC; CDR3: CASSQPGQGREGYTF
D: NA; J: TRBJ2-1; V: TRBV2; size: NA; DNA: TGTGCCAGCAGTGACGCGGAACCCCGGATAAATGAGCAGTTCTTC; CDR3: CASSDAEPRINEQFF
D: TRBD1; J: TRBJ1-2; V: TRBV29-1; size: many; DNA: TGCAGCGTCGAGCGGACAGGGGATGGCTACACCTTC; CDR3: CSVERTGDGYTF
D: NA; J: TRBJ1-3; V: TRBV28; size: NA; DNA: TGTGCCAGCAGGCCCCCCGCCAGCTCTGGAAACACCATATATTTT; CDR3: CASRPPASSGNTIYF
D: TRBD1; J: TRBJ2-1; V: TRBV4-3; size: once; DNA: TGCGCCAGCAGCCACCCTGGACAGGGGTTCTACAATGAGCAGTTCTTC; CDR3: CASSHPGQGFYNEQFF
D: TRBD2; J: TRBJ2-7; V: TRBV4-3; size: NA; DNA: TGCGCCAGCAGCCAAGTTTTACTAGCGGGAGGGGAGTACTTC; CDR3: CASSQVLLAGGEYF
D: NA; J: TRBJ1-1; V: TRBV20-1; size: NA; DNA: TGCAGTGCTAGAGATCCGACGACACCCGAGGTAGCTGAAGCTTTCTTT; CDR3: CSARDPTTPEVAEAFF
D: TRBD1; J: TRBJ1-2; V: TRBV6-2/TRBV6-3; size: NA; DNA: TGTGCCAGCAGTCGGGACAGGAGTTCCTATGGCTACACCTTC; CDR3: CASSRDRSSYGYTF
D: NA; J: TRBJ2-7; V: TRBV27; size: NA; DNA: TGTGCCAGCAGTAGGTCACAGTCGGGGGCAGAGCAGTACTTC; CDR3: CASSRSQSGAEQYF
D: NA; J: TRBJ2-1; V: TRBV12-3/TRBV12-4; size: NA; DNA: TGTGCCAGCAGTTTAGCGCCGACTAGCAATGAGCAGTTCTTC; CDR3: CASSLAPTSNEQFF
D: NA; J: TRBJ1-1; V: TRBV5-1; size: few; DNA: TGCGCCAGCAGCTTCGGACCGGGGGGAGGGACTGTGGAAGCTTTCTTT; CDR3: CASSFGPGGGTVEAFF
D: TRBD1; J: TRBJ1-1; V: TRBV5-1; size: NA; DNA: TGCGCCAGCAGCTTGAAGACAGGGGTGAACACTGAAGCTTTCTTT; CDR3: CASSLKTGVNTEAFF
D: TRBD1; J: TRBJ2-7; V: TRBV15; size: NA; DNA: TGTGCCACCAGCAGAGATAATTGGGACAGCTACGAGCAGTACTTC; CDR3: CATSRDNWDSYEQYF
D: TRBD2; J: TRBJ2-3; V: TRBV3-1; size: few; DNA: TGTGCCAGCAGCCCTACGACTAGCGCCACAGATACGCAGTATTTT; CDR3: CASSPTTSATDTQYF
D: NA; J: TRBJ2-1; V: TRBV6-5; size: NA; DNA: TGTGCCAGCAGTTACCGACCTCCCGGGCATGAGCAGTTCTTC; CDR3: CASSYRPPGHEQFF
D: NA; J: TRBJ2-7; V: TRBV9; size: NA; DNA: TGTGCCAGCAGCGTCGAGGCCGACAGGTACGGTTCCTACGAGCAGTACTTC; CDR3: CASSVEADRYGSYEQYF
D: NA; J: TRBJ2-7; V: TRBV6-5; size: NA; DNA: TGTGCCAGCCACAGCTTGTCTGAGCAGTACTTC; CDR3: CASHSLSEQYF
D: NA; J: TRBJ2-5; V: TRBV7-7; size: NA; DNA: TGTGCCAGCAGCTTAATTGGCGGGCCAGAGACCCAGTACTTC; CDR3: CASSLIGGPETQYF
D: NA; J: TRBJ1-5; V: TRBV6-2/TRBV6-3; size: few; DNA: TGTGCCAGCAGTTACCCCGACAGGCTTAGCAATCAGCCCCAGCATTTT; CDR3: CASSYPDRLSNQPQHF
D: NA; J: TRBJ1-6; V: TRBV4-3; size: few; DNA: TGCGCCAGCAGCCAAGATCGAGTGTCTTTTAGTTCACCCCTCCACTTT; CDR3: CASSQDRVSFSSPLHF
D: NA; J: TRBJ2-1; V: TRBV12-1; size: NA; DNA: TGTGCCAGCAGCTTTGTGGTAAATGAGCAGTTCTTC; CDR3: CASSFVVNEQFF
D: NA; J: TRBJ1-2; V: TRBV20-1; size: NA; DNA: TGCAGTGCTAGTCTGCCAGGGGCGAGTGGCTACACCTTC; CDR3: CSASLPGASGYTF
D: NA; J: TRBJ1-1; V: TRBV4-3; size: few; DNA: TGCGCCAGCAGCCAAGATAGGGCGCAGGGCCTGGGGGACACTGAAGCTTTCTTT; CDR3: CASSQDRAQGLGDTEAFF
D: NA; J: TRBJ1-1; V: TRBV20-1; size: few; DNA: TGCAGTGCTAGTCGTAGGGCAGGGAACACTGAAGCTTTCTTT; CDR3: CSASRRAGNTEAFF
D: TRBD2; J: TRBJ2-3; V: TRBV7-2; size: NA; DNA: TGTGCCAGCAGCCTGGCGAGCGGGAGGACAGATACGCAGTATTTT; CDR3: CASSLASGRTDTQYF
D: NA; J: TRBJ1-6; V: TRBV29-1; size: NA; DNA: TGCAGCGTTTCGGACACCACCCATAATTCACCCCTCCACTTT; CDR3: CSVSDTTHNSPLHF
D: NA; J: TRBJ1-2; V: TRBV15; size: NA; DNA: TGTGCCACCAGCAGAGGAAGCTATGGCTACACCTTC; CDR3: CATSRGSYGYTF
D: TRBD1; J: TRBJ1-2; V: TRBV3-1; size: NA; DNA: TGTGCCAGCAGCCAAGGCCCCGGACAGGGGAAAGTCTATGGCTACACCTTC; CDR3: CASSQGPGQGKVYGYTF
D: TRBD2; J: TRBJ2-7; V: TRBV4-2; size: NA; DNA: TGTGCCAGCAGCCAAGAGCCTAGCGGGGGGACCTACGAGCAGTACTTC; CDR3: CASSQEPSGGTYEQYF
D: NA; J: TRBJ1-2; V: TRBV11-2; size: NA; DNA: TGTGCCAGCAGCTTAGAGCGCAATAACTATGGCTACACCTTC; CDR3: CASSLERNNYGYTF
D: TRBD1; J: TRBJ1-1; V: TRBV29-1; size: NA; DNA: TGCAGCGTGGGACAGGGCGGGAACACTGAAGCTTTCTTT; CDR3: CSVGQGGNTEAFF
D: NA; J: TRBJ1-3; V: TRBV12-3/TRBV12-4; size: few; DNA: TGTGCCAGCAGTCCAACCGTCTCTGGAAACACCATATATTTT; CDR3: CASSPTVSGNTIYF
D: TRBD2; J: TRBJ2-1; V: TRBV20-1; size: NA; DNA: TGCAGTGCTAGAGGCTCCGGGACTAACTACAATGAGCAGTTCTTC; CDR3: CSARGSGTNYNEQFF
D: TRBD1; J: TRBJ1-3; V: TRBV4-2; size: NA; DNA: TGTGCCAGCAGCCAGGGAGGGACAGGGCTTGGAAACACCATATATTTT; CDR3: CASSQGGTGLGNTIYF
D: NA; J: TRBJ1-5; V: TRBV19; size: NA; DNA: TGTGCCAGTACTCTGGTGATGGGCCCCAATCAGCCCCAGCATTTT; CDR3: CASTLVMGPNQPQHF
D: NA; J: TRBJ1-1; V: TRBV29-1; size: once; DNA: TGCAGCGTTGCCCCTGTTAGGCGCACTGAAGCTTTCTTT; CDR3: CSVAPVRRTEAFF
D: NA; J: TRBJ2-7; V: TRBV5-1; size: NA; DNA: TGCGCCAGCATTCAAACACCAAACGTAGGCGAGCAGTACTTC; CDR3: CASIQTPNVGEQYF
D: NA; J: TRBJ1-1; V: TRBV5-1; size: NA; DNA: TGCGCCAGCAGCTTTGACTGGAGGTCTAGAGCTTTCTTT; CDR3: CASSFDWRSRAFF
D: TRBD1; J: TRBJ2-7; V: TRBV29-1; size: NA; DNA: TGCAGCGTCAAAATTCCGGGACAGGGTGCCCACGAGCAGTACTTC; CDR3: CSVKIPGQGAHEQYF
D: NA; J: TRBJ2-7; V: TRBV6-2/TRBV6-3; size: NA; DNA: TGTGCCAGCAGTTTAGGAATGGAGCAGTACTTC; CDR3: CASSLGMEQYF
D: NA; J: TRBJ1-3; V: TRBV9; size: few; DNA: TGTGCCAGCAGCGTAGGCGGTAGCTCGTGGGGCACCATATATTTT; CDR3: CASSVGGSSWGTIYF
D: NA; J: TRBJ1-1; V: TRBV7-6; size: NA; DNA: TGTGCCAGCAGCTTAGACAGCAACACTGAAGCTTTCTTT; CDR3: CASSLDSNTEAFF
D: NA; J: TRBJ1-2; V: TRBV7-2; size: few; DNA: TGTGCCAGCAGCTGGGAGCACTATGGCTACACCTTC; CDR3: CASSWEHYGYTF
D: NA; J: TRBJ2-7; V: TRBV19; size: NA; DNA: TGTGCCACCACTAACTCCTACGAGCAGTACTTC; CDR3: CATTNSYEQYF
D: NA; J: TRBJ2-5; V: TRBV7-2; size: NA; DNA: TGTGCCAGCAGCGGACCCCACGGTTCAGAGACCCAGTACTTC; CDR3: CASSGPHGSETQYF